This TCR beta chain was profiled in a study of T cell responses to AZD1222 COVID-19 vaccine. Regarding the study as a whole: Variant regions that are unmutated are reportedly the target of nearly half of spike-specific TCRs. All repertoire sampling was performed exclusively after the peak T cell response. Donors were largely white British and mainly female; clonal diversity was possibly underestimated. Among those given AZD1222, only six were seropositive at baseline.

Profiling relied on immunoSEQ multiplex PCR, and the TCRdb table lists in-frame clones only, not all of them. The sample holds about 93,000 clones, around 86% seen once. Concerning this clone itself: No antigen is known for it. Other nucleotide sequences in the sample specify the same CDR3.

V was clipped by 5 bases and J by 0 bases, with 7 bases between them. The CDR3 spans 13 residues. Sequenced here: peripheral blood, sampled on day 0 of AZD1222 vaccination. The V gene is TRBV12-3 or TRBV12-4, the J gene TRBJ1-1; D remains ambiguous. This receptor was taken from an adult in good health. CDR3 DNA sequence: TGTGCCAGCAGTCCGGGCATGAACACTGAAGCTTTCTTT. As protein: CASSPGMNTEAFF.